This T cell receptor (beta chain) was retrieved from a study of molecular identifiers for immune sequencing clone quantification. TCRdb ran MiXCR on the PCR reads and lists one entry per CDR3 protein. Of hundreds of thousands of distinct CDR3 sequences detected, about 22% appear once; the ten largest clones hold about 0.74%. The V end lost 1 base, the J end lost 0 bases, and 16 bases lay between the germline ends. The CDR3 extends over 17 amino acids. Germline values: CDR1 SGHVS, CDR2 FQNEAQ. Sorting isolated naive CD8 T cells as CD8+CD4-CCR7+CD45RA+ events. This clonotype was counted ten times or more.

This clonotype was sampled from a human donor in good health. Some libraries in this study had Jurkat cell RNA spiked in. Sequenced: naive CD8+ T cells from blood, with Jurkat cell RNA spiked in. Subset meaning: FACS-sorted CD8+CD4-CCR7+CD45RA+ naive T cells. V usage is TRBV7-8 and J usage is TRBJ2-7; tentatively, D is TRBD1 or TRBD2 (5 bases each). The CDR3: CASSLVAPPGASYEQYF. The CDR3 region has the DNA TGTGCCAGCAGCTTAGTAGCTCCACCCGGGGCCTCCTACGAGCAGTACTTC.